The 13 T cell receptor beta chains reported below all come from one sample, sequenced in a study of CD8 T cells in Susac syndrome. Reverse transcription of about 0.45 to 1 ug RNA was performed with random hexamers. TCRdb re-called the immunoSEQ multiplex PCR reads through MiXCR, storing one row per CDR3 protein. The profile covers about 20,000 distinct CDR3 sequences, with about 92% appearing a single time and around 0.28% taken by the ten largest. Sequencing input: CD8+ T cells from PBMCs. The receptors shown here come from a human donor in good health.

The rearrangement uses TRBV11-2 and TRBJ1-2, with 11 nucleotides matching TRBD1. This CDR3 comprises 14 residues. The germline V gene has CDR1 SGHAT and CDR2 FQNNGV. V trimming: 3 bases; J trimming: 8 bases; junction bases outside the gene matches: 5. In nucleotides, the CDR3 is TGTGCCAGCAGCTTTGGGACAGGGGGTGAGGGCTACACCTTC. Encoded protein: CASSFGTGGEGYTF.

J is TRBJ1-3 and V is TRBV4-3; weak D call: TRBD1 (6 bases). The germline V gene encodes CDR1 LGHNA and CDR2 YSLEER. Trimming took 0 bases from V and 6 from J, leaving 12 bases between them. CDR3 size: 15 residues. The CDR3 DNA is TGCGCCAGCAGCCAAGATAAAGCAGGGGCAAACACCATATATTTT. Amino acids: CASSQDKAGANTIYF.

V usage is TRBV29-1 and J usage is TRBJ2-1; 10 bases align to TRBD2. V shed 4 bases and J 2 bases; nucleotides not matched to a gene: 5. CDR1 SQVTM and CDR2 ANQGSEA come from the germline V gene. CDR3 size: 15 residues. The CDR3 loop reads CSVVVAGGPYNEQFF. In DNA, the CDR3 is TGCAGCGTTGTTGTAGCGGGGGGCCCCTACAATGAGCAGTTCTTC.

The chain combines TRBV29-1 with TRBJ1-1; D not certain. Germline V gene sequence: CDR1 SQVTM, CDR2 ANQGSEA. The CDR3 is 14 residues long. The V and J ends lost 6 bases and 1 base respectively, with 15 bases between them. CDR3 sequence: CSVFFGGANTEAFF. As DNA, the CDR3 is TGCAGCGTCTTTTTCGGAGGAGCGAACACTGAAGCTTTCTTT.

V is TRBV6-6 and J is TRBJ1-5; D is perhaps TRBD1 (5 bases). With 7 bases removed from V and 7 bases from J, the gap between germline ends came to 17 bases. Per germline, CDR1 MNHNY and CDR2 SVGAGI (reference sequence). The CDR3 length is 14 residues. CDR3 protein: CASKEQASWQPQHF. CDR3 DNA sequence: TGTGCCAGCAAAGAACAGGCTTCATGGCAGCCCCAGCATTTT.

This clonotype has just one count. The V gene is TRBV13, the J gene TRBJ1-1; D is uncertain. The V end lost 11 bases, the J end lost 0 bases, and 13 bases lay between the germline ends. The germline CDR1 and CDR2 sequences are PRHDT and FYEKMQ (reference sequence). The CDR3 sequence is 13 residues long. The CDR3 spells CAFGVTLNTEAFF. The CDR3 bases are TGTGCCTTTGGGGTGACACTGAACACTGAAGCTTTCTTT.

The chain employs TRBV4-3 and TRBJ1-1; 7 bases are a match to TRBD1. This CDR3 comprises 18 residues. Germline V CDR1 and CDR2: LGHNA, YSLEER. Trimming removed 4 bases from V and 5 bases from J; junction bases left unmatched: 19. CDR3 sequence: CASSRTRSEGGEGTEAFF. The CDR3 DNA reads as TGCGCCAGCAGCCGAACTCGGAGTGAAGGGGGCGAAGGGACTGAAGCTTTCTTT.

This clonotype has just one count. The V and J genes are TRBV4-1 and TRBJ1-1; weak D call: TRBD1 (5 bases). The CDR3 extends over 17 amino acids. The V and J ends lost 1 base and 3 bases respectively, with 18 bases between them. Germline loops: CDR1 MGHRA, CDR2 YSYEKL. CDR3 DNA: TGCGCCAGCAGCCAAGTTGAGTGGGGCAGCCGATACACTGAAGCTTTCTTT. This translates into CASSQVEWGSRYTEAFF.

J is TRBJ2-1 and V is TRBV6-4; unclear D gene. The CDR3 has 15 residues. Looked up from germline, CDR1 is MRHNA and CDR2 is SNTAGT. Between the trimmed V and J ends, which lost 6 bases and 0 bases, there was a span of 12 bases. CDR3 nucleotide sequence: TGTGCCAGCAGCGTCGCTAGGAGCTCCTACAATGAGCAGTTCTTC. Its translation: CASSVARSSYNEQFF.

The rearrangement uses TRBV7-9 and TRBJ2-3; the D gene could be TRBD1 or TRBD2 (6 bases each). The V gene's germline CDR1 is SEHNR and CDR2 FQNEAQ (reference sequence). V shed 5 bases and J shed 2 bases, with 17 bases lying between them. The CDR3 sequence is 16 residues long. CDR3 region: CASSQVSGAYTDTQYF. The CDR3 DNA reads as TGTGCCAGCAGCCAAGTGTCGGGGGCTTACACAGATACGCAGTATTTT.

The gene calls are TRBV4-3 and TRBJ2-6; D is ambiguous. The V gene's germline CDR1 is LGHNA and CDR2 YSLEER. This CDR3 is 14 amino acids long. The V and J ends lost 4 bases and 4 bases respectively, with 8 bases between them. The chain's CDR3 is CASSPLGGANVLTF. Written as DNA, the CDR3 is TGCGCCAGCAGCCCCTTAGGGGGGGCCAACGTCCTGACTTTC.

V gene TRBV7-9 combines with J gene TRBJ2-5, with 9 positions matching TRBD1. With V trimmed by 8 bases and J by 4 bases, 5 bases remained unmatched. The CDR3 covers 13 residues. Germline lookup yields CDR1 SEHNR and CDR2 FQNEAQ (reference sequence). CDR3 sequence: CASYPTGGETQYF. CDR3 nucleotides: TGTGCCAGCTACCCGACAGGGGGAGAGACCCAGTACTTC. The full variable domain, rest sourced from reference TRBV7-9 and TRBJ2-5, is DTGVSQNPRHKITKRGQNVTFRCDPISEHNRLYWYRQTLGQGPEFLTYFQNEAQLEKSRLLSDRFSAERPKGSFSTLEIQRTEQGDSAMYLCASYPTGGETQYFGPGTRLLVL.

This chain uses TRBV2 with TRBJ2-7, with 7 bases aligning to TRBD1. CDR1 SNHLY and CDR2 FYNNEI come from the germline V gene. The CDR3 extends over 15 amino acids. The V and J ends lost 5 bases and 0 bases, in that order; junction bases with no gene match: 7. CDR3 coding DNA: TGTGCCAGCAGTCAAATCCGGGACAGCTCCTACGAGCAGTACTTC. Its protein product is CASSQIRDSSYEQYF.